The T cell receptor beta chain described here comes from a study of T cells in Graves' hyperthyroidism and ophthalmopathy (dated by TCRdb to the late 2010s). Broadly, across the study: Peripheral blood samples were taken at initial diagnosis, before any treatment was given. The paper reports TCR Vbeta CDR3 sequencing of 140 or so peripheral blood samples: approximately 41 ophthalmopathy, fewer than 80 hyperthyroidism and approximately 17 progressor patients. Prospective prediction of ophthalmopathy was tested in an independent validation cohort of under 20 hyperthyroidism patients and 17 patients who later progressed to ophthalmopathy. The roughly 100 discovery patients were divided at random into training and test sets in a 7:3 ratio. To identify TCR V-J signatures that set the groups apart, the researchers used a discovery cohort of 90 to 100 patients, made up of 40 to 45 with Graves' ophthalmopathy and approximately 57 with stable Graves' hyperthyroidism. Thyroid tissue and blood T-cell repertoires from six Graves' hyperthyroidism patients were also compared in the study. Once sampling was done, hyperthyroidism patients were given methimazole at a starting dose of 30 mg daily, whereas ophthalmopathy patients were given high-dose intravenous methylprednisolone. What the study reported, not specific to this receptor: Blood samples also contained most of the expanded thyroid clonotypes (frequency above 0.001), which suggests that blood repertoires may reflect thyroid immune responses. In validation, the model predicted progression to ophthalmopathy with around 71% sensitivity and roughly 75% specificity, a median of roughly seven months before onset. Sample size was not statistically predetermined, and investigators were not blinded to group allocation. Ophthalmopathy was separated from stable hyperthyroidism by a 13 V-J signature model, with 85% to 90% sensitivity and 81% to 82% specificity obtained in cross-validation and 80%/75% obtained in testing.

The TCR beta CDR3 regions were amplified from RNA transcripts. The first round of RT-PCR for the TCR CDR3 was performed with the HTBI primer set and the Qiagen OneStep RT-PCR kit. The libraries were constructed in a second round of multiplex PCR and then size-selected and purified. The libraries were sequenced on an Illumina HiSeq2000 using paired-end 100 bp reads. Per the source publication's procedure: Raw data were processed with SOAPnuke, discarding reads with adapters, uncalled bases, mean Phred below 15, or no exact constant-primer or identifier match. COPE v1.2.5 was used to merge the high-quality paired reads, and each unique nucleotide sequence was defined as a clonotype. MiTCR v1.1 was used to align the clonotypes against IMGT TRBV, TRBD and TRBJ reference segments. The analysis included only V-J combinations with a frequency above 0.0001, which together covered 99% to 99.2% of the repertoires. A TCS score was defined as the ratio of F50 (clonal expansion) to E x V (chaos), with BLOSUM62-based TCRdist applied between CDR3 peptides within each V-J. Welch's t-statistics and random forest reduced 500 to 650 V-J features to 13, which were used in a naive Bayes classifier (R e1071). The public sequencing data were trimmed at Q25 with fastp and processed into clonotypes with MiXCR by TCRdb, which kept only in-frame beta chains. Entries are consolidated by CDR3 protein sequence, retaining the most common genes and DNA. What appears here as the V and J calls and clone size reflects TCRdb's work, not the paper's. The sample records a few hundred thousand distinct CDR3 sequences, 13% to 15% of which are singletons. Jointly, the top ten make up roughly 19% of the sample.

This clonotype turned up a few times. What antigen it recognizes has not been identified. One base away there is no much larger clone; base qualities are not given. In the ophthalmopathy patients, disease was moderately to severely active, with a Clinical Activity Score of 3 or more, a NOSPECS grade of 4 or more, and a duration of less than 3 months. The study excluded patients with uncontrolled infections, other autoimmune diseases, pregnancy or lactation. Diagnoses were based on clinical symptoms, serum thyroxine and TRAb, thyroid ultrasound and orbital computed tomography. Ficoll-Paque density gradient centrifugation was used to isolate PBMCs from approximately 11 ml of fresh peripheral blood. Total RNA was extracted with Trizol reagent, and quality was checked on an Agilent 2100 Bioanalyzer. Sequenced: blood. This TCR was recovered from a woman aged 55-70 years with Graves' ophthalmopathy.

The CDR3 amino acid sequence is: CASSLGGLRTGELFF. The sequence in DNA is TGTGCCAGCAGTTTGGGGGGGTTGAGGACCGGGGAGCTGTTTTTT. The chain was built from TRBV28 and TRBJ2-2, and 7 junction bases match TRBD2. Ends trimmed: V by 3 bases, J by 5 bases; bases unmatched to a gene: 6. The CDR3 has 15 amino acids, counting the end cysteine and phenylalanine. Only the CDR3 part of the read is kept: 45 bases, read in frame from the first base. The germline V gene specifies MDHEN as CDR1 and SYDVKM as CDR2.